The 32 T cell receptor beta chains reported below all come from one sample, sequenced in a study of blood T cell repertoires in COVID-19. The data were produced by immunoSEQ multiplex PCR, yet TCRdb's version contains in-frame clones alone and is incomplete. Of approximately 250,000 clones in the sample, around nine tenths were seen once. Sequences were obtained from peripheral blood. The receptor source for this set is a man younger than 45 with active or convalescent COVID-19.

The J gene is TRBJ1-1, the V gene TRBV7-2, with a weak D call TRBD1 (6 bases). The CDR3 has 15 residues. In germline, CDR1 is SGHTA, CDR2 FQGNSA. V dropped 0 bases and J dropped 4 bases, with 12 bases sitting between them. The CDR3 region is CASSLAPRGATEAFF. The CDR3 DNA reads TGTGCCAGCAGCTTAGCCCCCCGGGGGGCCACTGAAGCTTTCTTT.

The rearrangement joins TRBV2 to TRBJ1-2, with 8 positions matching TRBD1. The germline V gene has CDR1 SNHLY and CDR2 FYNNEI. V lost 4 bases, J lost 4 bases, and 5 bases stayed unmatched. The CDR3 loop spans 14 amino acids. In DNA form, the CDR3 reads TGTGCCAGCAGTGCGGACAGGGATAGCTATGGCTACACCTTC. It codes for CASSADRDSYGYTF.

This sequence joins TRBV6-5 and TRBJ2-1; TRBD2 aligns across 9 bases. Germline CDR1 is MNHEY and CDR2 is SVGAGI. This CDR3 is built from 16 residues. The J segment lost 8 bases and the V segment lost 0 bases, leaving 8 bases of the junction unmatched. The CDR3 here is CASSYSTGGGAYEQFF. The CDR3 coding sequence is TGTGCCAGCAGTTACTCGACCGGCGGGGGGGCCTATGAGCAGTTCTTC.

The chain carries TRBV2 and TRBJ1-4; no reliable D call. Between the trimmed V and J ends, which lost 4 bases and 0 bases, there was a span of 6 bases. Germline CDR1 reads SNHLY; CDR2 reads FYNNEI. This CDR3 contains 14 residues. This CDR3 is CASSAVATNEKLFF. The CDR3 nucleotides are TGTGCCAGCAGTGCCGTCGCAACTAATGAAAAACTGTTTTTT.

The V gene is TRBV7-9, the J gene TRBJ2-7; D might be TRBD2 (5 bases). Trimming took off 5 bases at V and 2 bases at J, with 13 bases between the two ends. CDR1 SEHNR and CDR2 FQNEAQ come from the germline V gene (reference sequence). The CDR3 sequence is 14 residues long. CDR3 sequence: CASSNGLLPYEQYF. CDR3 DNA sequence: TGTGCCAGCAGCAACGGACTGCTACCCTACGAGCAGTACTTC. Supplemented by reference TRBV7-9 and TRBJ2-7, the full variable domain reads DTGVSQNPRHKITKRGQNVTFRCDPISEHNRLYWYRQTLGQGPEFLTYFQNEAQLEKSRLLSDRFSAERPKGSFSTLEIQRTEQGDSAMYLCASSNGLLPYEQYFGPGTRLTVT.

The chain recombines TRBV5-4 with TRBJ2-2, with 11 bases that match TRBD2. This CDR3 has 16 residues. V lost 0 bases, J lost 7 bases, and 5 bases stayed unmatched. Germline CDR1 is SGHNT and CDR2 is YYREEE (reference sequence). The CDR3 protein is CASSLGSGGAVGELFF. Here the CDR3 DNA reads TGTGCCAGCAGCTTGGGTAGCGGGGGGGCCGTCGGGGAGCTGTTTTTT. The variable domain in full, with the rest retrieved from reference TRBV5-4 and TRBJ2-2, is ETGVTQSPTHLIKTRGQQVTLRCSSQSGHNTVSWYQQALGQGPQFIFQYYREEENGRGNFPPRFSGLQFPNYSSELNVNALELDDSALYLCASSLGSGGAVGELFFGEGSRLTVL.

The V gene is TRBV10-3, the J gene TRBJ2-5, with TRBD1 as a possible D gene (5 bases). The germline V gene has CDR1 ENHRY and CDR2 SYGVKD. The germline V and J ends were trimmed by 8 bases and 5 bases, with 6 bases remaining between them. The length of the CDR3 is 10 residues. Here the CDR3 reads CAIGAETQYF. DNA of the CDR3: TGTGCCATCGGGGCGGAGACCCAGTACTTC.

The chain combines TRBV27 with TRBJ1-2; the match to TRBD1 covers 9 bases. The germline V gene has CDR1 MNHEY and CDR2 SMNVEV (reference sequence). J gave up 6 bases and V 2 bases, and 22 bases lay outside the gene matches. The CDR3 totals 20 residues. In DNA, the CDR3 is TGTGCCAGCAGTTTAAGTAGGACAGGGGTTTTGTTGGGTTGGTCTCATGGCTACACCTTC. Translating it yields CASSLSRTGVLLGWSHGYTF.

The chain links TRBV7-2 to TRBJ1-6; tentatively, D is TRBD1 (5 bases). This CDR3 is 15 amino acids long. Germline CDR1 reads SGHTA; CDR2 reads FQGNSA. V was trimmed by 5 bases and J by 7 bases, leaving 15 bases between them. CDR3 sequence: CASSLGGGLNSPLHF. CDR3 nucleotide sequence: TGTGCCAGCAGCCTAGGCGGGGGTCTCAATTCACCCCTCCACTTT.

For the CDR3, the DNA is TGTGCCAGTAGGGGGGACTATACGACAGATACGCAGTATTTT. Protein sequence: CASRGDYTTDTQYF. This sequence joins TRBV19 and TRBJ2-3; TRBD2 agrees at 7 bases. The trim removed 6 bases at V and 3 bases at J, leaving 6 bases unmatched. The germline V gene has CDR1 LNHDA and CDR2 SQIVND (reference sequence). There are 14 residues in the CDR3.

This chain links TRBV5-1 with TRBJ2-1; 13 bases agree with TRBD2. From germline, CDR1 is SGHRS and CDR2 YFSETQ. V trimming: 4 bases; J trimming: 8 bases; junction bases outside the gene matches: 6. The CDR3 runs to 15 residues. The CDR3: CASSLTSGGADEQFF. As DNA, the CDR3 is TGCGCCAGCAGCCTCACTAGCGGGGGGGCCGATGAGCAGTTCTTC. The full variable domain, with the rest looked up from reference TRBV5-1 and TRBJ2-1, is KAGVTQTPRYLIKTRGQQVTLSCSPISGHRSVSWYQQTPGQGLQFLFEYFSETQRNKGNFPGRFSGRQFSNSRSEMNVSTLELGDSALYLCASSLTSGGADEQFFGPGTRLTVL.

The genes are TRBV14 and TRBJ1-2; maybe TRBD1 (5 bases). There are 15 residues in the CDR3. Germline V gene lookup returns CDR1 SGHDN and CDR2 FVKESK. The V end was cut by 1 base, the J end by 4 bases, with 13 bases between. Here the CDR3 DNA reads TGTGCCAGCAGCCAAGTAGCGGACATCGCCTATGGCTACACCTTC. It yields the protein CASSQVADIAYGYTF.

This chain connects TRBV6-5 to TRBJ1-5, with D unresolved. CDR1 and CDR2 (germline): MNHEY, SVGAGI. V shed 5 bases and J shed 5 bases, with 10 bases lying between them. The CDR3 totals 13 residues. DNA of the CDR3: TGTGCCAGCAGTCTAGAGGGTGATCAGCCCCAGCATTTT. Amino acid sequence: CASSLEGDQPQHF.

The chain recombines TRBV9 with TRBJ2-3; 10 bases are shared with TRBD2. After removal of 0 bases from V and 6 bases from J, the junction contained 7 bases not matched to a gene. This CDR3 spans 16 amino acids. CDR1 SGDLS and CDR2 YYNGEE come from the germline V gene. DNA of the CDR3: TGTGCCAGCAGCGTAGCTAACCTAGCGGGGGAGGATACGCAGTATTTT. Translation gives CASSVANLAGEDTQYF.

The chain carries TRBV4-1 and TRBJ1-6, with unresolved D. The germline V and J ends were trimmed by 2 bases and 9 bases, with 14 bases remaining between them. The CDR3 contains 15 residues. The germline gives CDR1 MGHRA, CDR2 YSYEKL. The CDR3 reads CASSQTGLEGSPLHF. As DNA, the CDR3 is TGCGCCAGCAGCCAAACGGGGTTGGAAGGTTCACCCCTCCACTTT.

The V and J genes are TRBV10-3 and TRBJ2-1; D perhaps matches TRBD2 (6 bases). Trimming pared 3 bases from V and 6 bases from J, leaving 12 bases between. The CDR3 contains 14 residues. The germline CDR1 and CDR2 sequences are ENHRY and SYGVKD. The DNA of the CDR3 is TGTGCCATCAGTGACGGCGGGGTTGGCAATGAGCAGTTCTTC. Its protein product is CAISDGGVGNEQFF.

The chain joins TRBV7-9 to TRBJ2-2; D may be TRBD1 (6 bases). The germline gives CDR1 SEHNR, CDR2 FQNEAQ (reference sequence). The V end was cut by 5 bases, the J end by 6 bases, with 10 bases between. The CDR3 runs 13 residues. CDR3 region: CASSREGAGELFF. CDR3 bases: TGTGCCAGCAGCCGAGAGGGGGCCGGGGAGCTGTTTTTT.

This clone turned up a few times. J is TRBJ1-2 and V is TRBV30, with 7 bases aligning to TRBD1. The CDR3 covers 19 residues. Germline V gene data show CDR1 as GTSNPN and CDR2 as SVGIG (reference sequence). V shed 3 bases and J 4 bases; nucleotides not matched to a gene: 23. The CDR3 sequence: CAWRILAWPDRTPGYGYTF. Here the CDR3 DNA reads TGTGCCTGGAGGATATTGGCCTGGCCGGACAGGACACCGGGCTATGGCTACACCTTC.

The rearrangement links TRBV9 to TRBJ1-4; D is ambiguous. CDR1 is SGDLS and CDR2 is YYNGEE in the germline V gene. CDR3 length: 14 amino acids. Trimming cost V 0 bases and J 8 bases, with 11 bases left between them. DNA of the CDR3: TGTGCCAGCAGCGTAGTTGCAGTCGGGGAAAAACTGTTTTTT. It translates to CASSVVAVGEKLFF.

The CDR3 coding sequence is TGTGCCAGCAGCCCCACTAGCGGGGGCCAAGAGACCCAGTACTTC. This codes for CASSPTSGGQETQYF. This rearrangement joins TRBV9 to TRBJ2-5, with 11 bases aligning to TRBD2. The CDR3 has 15 amino acids. With V trimmed by 4 bases and J by 1 base, 3 bases remained unmatched. In germline, CDR1 is SGDLS, CDR2 YYNGEE.

This chain joins TRBV2 and TRBJ1-5; D is unresolved. CDR3 size: 13 residues. V was clipped by 8 bases and J by 3 bases, with 11 bases between them. Germline CDR1 and CDR2: SNHLY and FYNNEI. In nucleotides, the CDR3 is TGTGCCAGCTTGCGGGGAGCCAATCAGCCCCAGCATTTT. Translating gives CASLRGANQPQHF.

The rearrangement links TRBV7-9 to TRBJ2-3; 12 bases match TRBD1. J lost 8 bases, V lost 4 bases, and 7 bases had no gene match. The germline V gene encodes CDR1 SEHNR and CDR2 FQNEAQ (reference sequence). The CDR3 consists of 15 residues. The CDR3: CASSSPGQGAGTQYF. The CDR3 DNA sequence: TGTGCCAGCAGCTCACCGGGACAGGGGGCTGGTACGCAGTATTTT.

This rearrangement joins TRBV2 to TRBJ1-2; D perhaps matches TRBD1 (5 bases). CDR1 is SNHLY and CDR2 is FYNNEI in the germline V gene. Between the trimmed V and J ends, which lost 4 bases and 4 bases, there was a span of 13 bases. The CDR3 is made up of 14 amino acids. CDR3 protein: CASSGQGLGYGYTF. CDR3 DNA sequence: TGTGCCAGCAGTGGGCAGGGTCTTGGCTATGGCTACACCTTC.

This clone was observed a handful of times. The J gene is TRBJ1-1, the V gene TRBV7-2; D unclear. This CDR3 contains 17 residues. V was trimmed by 8 bases and J by 0 bases, leaving 22 bases between them. Germline CDR1 and CDR2: SGHTA and FQGNSA. CDR3 nucleotides: TGTGCCAGCGTCGTTGAGGGTACAACTTCTATGAACACTGAAGCTTTCTTT. This encodes CASVVEGTTSMNTEAFF.

The CDR3 nucleotides read TGTGCCAGCTCACCAGCGCCCCGGGAGAGAAAGACCCAGTACTTC. Amino acid sequence: CASSPAPRERKTQYF. The rearrangement uses TRBV18 and TRBJ2-5, with a tentative D call TRBD2 (6 bases). Trimming stripped 2 bases from V and 6 bases from J, with 16 bases between. This CDR3 contains 15 residues. Germline loops: CDR1 KGHSH, CDR2 LQKENI.

The V and J genes are TRBV5-6 and TRBJ2-1, with 9 positions matching TRBD2. The V gene's germline CDR1 is SGHDT and CDR2 YYEEEE. The J segment lost 9 bases and the V segment lost 5 bases, leaving 15 bases of the junction unmatched. CDR3 length: 16 amino acids. For the CDR3, the DNA is TGTGCCAGCAGACTTGTATTGGCGGGGGGGCCTACTGAGCAGTTCTTC. Encoded protein: CASRLVLAGGPTEQFF.

The chain has TRBV25-1 and TRBJ1-2, with 9 bases that match TRBD1. The CDR3 contains 14 residues. J lost 2 bases, V lost 5 bases, and 3 bases had no gene match. CDR1 and CDR2 (germline): MGHDK, SYGVNS. Written as DNA, the CDR3 is TGTGCCAGCAGTAGACAGGGGGGGAACTATGGCTACACCTTC. Protein sequence: CASSRQGGNYGYTF.

The chain couples TRBV6-5 to TRBJ2-7, with D possibly being TRBD2 (6 bases). V lost 10 bases to trimming and J lost 3 bases, with 10 bases between them. Germline loops: CDR1 MNHEY, CDR2 SVGAGI. The CDR3 runs to 11 residues. CDR3 DNA: TGTGCCACCGGGCGGGACTACGAGCAGTACTTC. Residues: CATGRDYEQYF.

The chain employs TRBV13 and TRBJ2-1; TRBD2 might be the D (6 bases). The CDR3 has 17 amino acids. V lost 5 bases and J lost 5, with 22 bases in between. Germline V lookup: CDR1 PRHDT, CDR2 FYEKMQ (reference sequence). CDR3 in DNA: TGTGCCAGCAGCCCCGTTTCATGGGGGGACCTCCACAATGAGCAGTTCTTC. Amino acid sequence: CASSPVSWGDLHNEQFF.

The rearrangement uses TRBV27 and TRBJ2-3, with TRBD1 as a possible D gene (5 bases). CDR1 and CDR2 from the germline V gene are MNHEY and SMNVEV (reference sequence). Trimming shortened V by 6 bases and J by 6 bases, and 16 bases separated the two germline ends. This CDR3 is 14 amino acids long. The CDR3 sequence: CASSDRVGSDTQYF. The DNA for the CDR3 is TGTGCCAGCAGCGACAGAGTGGGGTCGGATACGCAGTATTTT.

This chain joins TRBV6-2 or TRBV6-3 and TRBJ2-5; maybe TRBD2 (6 bases). The CDR3 is 13 residues long. The V end lost 5 bases, the J end lost 2 bases, and 9 bases lay between the germline ends. The germline V gene has CDR1 MNHEY and CDR2 SVGEGT. The CDR3 region has the DNA TGTGCCAGCAGTCCCCGGGAGCAAGAGACCCAGTACTTC. Translation gives CASSPREQETQYF.

This clone came up a few times. V usage is TRBV18 and J usage is TRBJ2-1, with TRBD2 matching 9 bases. This CDR3 comprises 15 residues. V was pared by 3 bases and J by 8 bases, with 8 bases of the junction left unmatched. CDR1 and CDR2 from the germline V gene are KGHSH and LQKENI. The CDR3 DNA reads as TGTGCCAGCTCACCGGGCGCGGGGGGGCTGGATGAGCAGTTCTTC. Protein sequence: CASSPGAGGLDEQFF.